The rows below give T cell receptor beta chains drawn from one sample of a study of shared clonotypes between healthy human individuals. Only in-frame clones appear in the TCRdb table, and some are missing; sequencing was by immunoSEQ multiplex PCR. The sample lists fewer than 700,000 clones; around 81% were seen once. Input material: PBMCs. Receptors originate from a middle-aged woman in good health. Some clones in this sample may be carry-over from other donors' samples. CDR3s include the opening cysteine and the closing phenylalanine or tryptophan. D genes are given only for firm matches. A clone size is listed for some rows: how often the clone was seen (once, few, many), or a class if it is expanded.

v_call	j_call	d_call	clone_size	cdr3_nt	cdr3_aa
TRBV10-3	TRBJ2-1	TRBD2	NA	TGTGCCATCACAGCGGGGGGGGGCAATGAGCAGTTCTTC	CAITAGGGNEQFF
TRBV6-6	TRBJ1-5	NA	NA	TGTGCCAGCAGTTACTCGTCCGGCAGTAGCAATCAGCCCCAGCATTTT	CASSYSSGSSNQPQHF
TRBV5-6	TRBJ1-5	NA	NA	TGTGCCAGCAGCTTGACGGGGGGCAATCAGCCCCAGCATTTT	CASSLTGGNQPQHF
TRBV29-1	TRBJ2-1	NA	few	TGCAGCGTCCCAAGCATACTAGTAAACAACGGTGAGCAGTTCTTC	CSVPSILVNNGEQFF
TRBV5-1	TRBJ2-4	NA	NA	TGCGCCAGCAGCTTGGCGTACGACCCCAAAAAGGGAAACATTCAGTACTTC	CASSLAYDPKKGNIQYF
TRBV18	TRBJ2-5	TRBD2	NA	TGTGCCAGCTCAGGACGGGAGGGCCTTGGTGAGGCCCAGTACTTC	CASSGREGLGEAQYF
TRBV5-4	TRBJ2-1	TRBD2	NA	TGTGCCAGCAGCTTGGGGGCTAGCGGGAGGAATGAGCAGTTCTTC	CASSLGASGRNEQFF
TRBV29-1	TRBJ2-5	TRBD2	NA	TGCAGCGTTGTCGGACCATCTACTCGTACTAGCGGGAGCTCTGAGGGCCAAGAGACCCAGTACTTC	CSVVGPSTRTSGSSEGQETQYF
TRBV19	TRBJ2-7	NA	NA	TGTGCCAGTAGTACCCCCGGCTCGGACAGTCCGGAGCAGTACTTC	CASSTPGSDSPEQYF
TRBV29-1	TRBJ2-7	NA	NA	TGCAGCGTTGGACCCAAAGCGGGTCAATACGAGCAGTACTTC	CSVGPKAGQYEQYF
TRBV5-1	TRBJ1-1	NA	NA	TGCGCCAGCAGCTTGGCCGCGTCCGGGACTGAAGCTTTCTTT	CASSLAASGTEAFF
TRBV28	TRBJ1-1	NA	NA	TGTGCCAGCAGTTTTAGGGGCTTGGGCACTGAAGCTTTCTTT	CASSFRGLGTEAFF
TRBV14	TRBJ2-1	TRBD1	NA	TGTGCCAGCAGCCAAGCGGGACAGAGATCTTACAATGAGCAGTTCTTC	CASSQAGQRSYNEQFF
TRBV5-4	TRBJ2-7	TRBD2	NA	TGTGCCAGCAGCTTGTCTCTAGCGGGATTTGGGGAGCAGTACTTC	CASSLSLAGFGEQYF
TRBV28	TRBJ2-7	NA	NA	TGTGCCAGCAGTTCCAACTCGAAGAGGACCTACGAGCAGTACTTC	CASSSNSKRTYEQYF
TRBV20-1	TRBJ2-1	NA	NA	TGCAGTGCTACCCTGGACTATGAGCAGTTCTTC	CSATLDYEQFF
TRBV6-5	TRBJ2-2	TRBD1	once	TGTGCCAGCAGTTTACAGGGGGCCAACACCGGGGAGCTGTTTTTT	CASSLQGANTGELFF
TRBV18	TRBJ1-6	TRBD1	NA	TGTGCCAGCTCACCACCAGGCAGGGGGGATTCACCCCTCCACTTT	CASSPPGRGDSPLHF
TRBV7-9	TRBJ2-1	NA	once	TGTGCCAGCAGCTTATCCGGGTCGAGTGAGCAGTTCTTC	CASSLSGSSEQFF
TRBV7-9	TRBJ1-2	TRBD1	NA	TGTGCCAGCAGCGTGACAGGGTTCTATGGCTACACCTTC	CASSVTGFYGYTF
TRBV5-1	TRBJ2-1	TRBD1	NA	TGCGCCAGCAGCCGAGCCGGGACAGGGGAGGTCGGGCAGTTCTTC	CASSRAGTGEVGQFF
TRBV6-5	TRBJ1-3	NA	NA	TGTGCCAGCAGTTACTCGATGGGCCAACCAGGAAACACCATATATTTT	CASSYSMGQPGNTIYF
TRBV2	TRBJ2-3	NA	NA	TGTGCCAGCAGTGATTACGGGACCGCCACAGATACGCAGTATTTT	CASSDYGTATDTQYF
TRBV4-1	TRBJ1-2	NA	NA	TGCGCCAGCAGCCAAGAAAGAGAGGGCCACTATGGCTACACCTTC	CASSQEREGHYGYTF
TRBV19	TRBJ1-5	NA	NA	TGTGCCAGTAGTATCGGGGTGAGCAATCAGCCCCAGCATTTT	CASSIGVSNQPQHF
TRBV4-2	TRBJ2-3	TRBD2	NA	TGTGCCAGCAGCCAAGAGGGACTAGCGGGAGGGCGTACAGATACGCAGTATTTT	CASSQEGLAGGRTDTQYF
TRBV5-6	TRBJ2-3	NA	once	TGTGCCAGCAGCAGAGACAGCACAGATACGCAGTATTTT	CASSRDSTDTQYF
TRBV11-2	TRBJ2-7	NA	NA	TGTGCCAGCAGGCTAGAGGGGTGGGGGGTCTCCTACGAGCAGTACTTC	CASRLEGWGVSYEQYF